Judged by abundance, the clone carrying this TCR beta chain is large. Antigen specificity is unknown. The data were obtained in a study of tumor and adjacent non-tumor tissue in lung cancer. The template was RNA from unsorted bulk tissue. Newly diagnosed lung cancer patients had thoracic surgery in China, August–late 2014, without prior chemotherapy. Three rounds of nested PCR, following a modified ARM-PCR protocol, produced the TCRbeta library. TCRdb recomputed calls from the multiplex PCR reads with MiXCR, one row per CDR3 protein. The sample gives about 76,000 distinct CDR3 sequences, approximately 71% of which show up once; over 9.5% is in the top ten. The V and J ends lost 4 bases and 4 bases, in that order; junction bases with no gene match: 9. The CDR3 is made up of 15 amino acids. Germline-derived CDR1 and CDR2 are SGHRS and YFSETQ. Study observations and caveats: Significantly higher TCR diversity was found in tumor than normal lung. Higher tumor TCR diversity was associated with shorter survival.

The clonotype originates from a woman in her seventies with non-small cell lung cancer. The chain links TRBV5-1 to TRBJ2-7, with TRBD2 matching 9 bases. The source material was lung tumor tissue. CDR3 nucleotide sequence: TGCGCCAGCAGCCCCGGGGTAGCGGGGGTATACGAGCAGTACTTC. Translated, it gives CASSPGVAGVYEQYF.